This TCR beta chain was sequenced for a study of shared clonotypes between healthy human individuals. Generated by immunoSEQ multiplex PCR, the TCRdb table keeps only in-frame clones and is missing some. Found here are 1.6 million or so clones, about 98.5% of them singletons; the top ten hold 0.3% to 0.45%. On this clone: Its antigen is not known.

The CDR3 sequence is 15 residues long. Germline CDR1 and CDR2: SQVTM and ANQGSEA. V lost 4 bases, J lost 2 bases, and 14 bases lay in between. Whole-study results and caveats: Sample collection involved blood only; tissue repertoires are likely different. Across a handful of donors, naive CD4 shared 4.5% to 6%, naive CD8 around 3.5%, memory CD4 roughly 2.5%, memory CD8 over 0.3%. Compared with memory subsets, naive subsets generally had larger estimated richness. A reduction in generation probabilities was seen for non-shared clonotypes relative to those shared by all four donors.

This receptor was obtained from a man aged 25 to 40 in good health. The genes are TRBV29-1 and TRBJ2-2; weak D call: TRBD2 (6 bases). Sequenced: naive CD4+ T cells sorted from blood. Specified subset: CD45RA+ positively selected. The CDR3 is CSVGRDLVNTGELFF. The CDR3 nucleotides are TGCAGCGTTGGCCGGGACTTGGTCAACACCGGGGAGCTGTTTTTT.